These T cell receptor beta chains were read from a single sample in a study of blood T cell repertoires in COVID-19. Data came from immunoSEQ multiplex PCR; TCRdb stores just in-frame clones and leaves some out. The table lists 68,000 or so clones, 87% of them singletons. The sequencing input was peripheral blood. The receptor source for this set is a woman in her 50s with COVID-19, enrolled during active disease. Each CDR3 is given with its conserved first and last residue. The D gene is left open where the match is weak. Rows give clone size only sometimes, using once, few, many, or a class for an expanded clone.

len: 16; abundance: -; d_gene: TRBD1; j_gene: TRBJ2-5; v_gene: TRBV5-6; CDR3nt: TGTGCCAGCAGCCCGGGACAGGGGGCGATGGGAGAGACCCAGTACTTC; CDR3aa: CASSPGQGAMGETQYF
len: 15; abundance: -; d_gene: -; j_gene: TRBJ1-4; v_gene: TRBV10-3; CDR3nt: TGTGCCATCAGTGGCGGGGGGCAGGGTAATGAAAAACTGTTTTTT; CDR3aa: CAISGGGQGNEKLFF
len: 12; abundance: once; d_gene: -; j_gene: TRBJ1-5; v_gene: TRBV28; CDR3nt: TGTGCCAGCAGCCGTGGGAGTCAGCCCCAGCATTTT; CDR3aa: CASSRGSQPQHF
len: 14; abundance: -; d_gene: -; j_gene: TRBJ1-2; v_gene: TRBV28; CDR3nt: TGTGCCAGTTCCTCCAGGGGATACGCTTACGGCTACACCTTC; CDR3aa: CASSSRGYAYGYTF
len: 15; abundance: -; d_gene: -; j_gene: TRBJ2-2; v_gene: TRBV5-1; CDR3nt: TGCGCCAGCAGCTTGAAGGGAGGAGACACCGGGGAGCTGTTTTTT; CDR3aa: CASSLKGGDTGELFF
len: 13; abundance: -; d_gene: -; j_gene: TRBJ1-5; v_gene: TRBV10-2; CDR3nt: TGCGCCAGCAGTGAGAAGCTCAATCAGCCCCAGCATTTT; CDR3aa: CASSEKLNQPQHF
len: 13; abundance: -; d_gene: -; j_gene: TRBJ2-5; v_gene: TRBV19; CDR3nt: TGTGCCAGTAGCCAAACTAGTCAAGAGACCCAGTACTTC; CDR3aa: CASSQTSQETQYF
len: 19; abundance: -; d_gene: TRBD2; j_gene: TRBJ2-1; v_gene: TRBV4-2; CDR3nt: TGTGCCAGCAGCCAAGATCAGAATAGCGGGAGGATCACCTACAATGAGCAGTTCTTC; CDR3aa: CASSQDQNSGRITYNEQFF
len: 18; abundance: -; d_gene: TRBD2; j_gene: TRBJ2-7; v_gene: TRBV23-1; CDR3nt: TGCGCCAGCAGGGAGGGGCCCGAATGGTCGCGGGGGGCCTACGAGCAGTACTTC; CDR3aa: CASREGPEWSRGAYEQYF
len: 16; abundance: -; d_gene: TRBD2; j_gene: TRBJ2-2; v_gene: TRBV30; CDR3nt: TGTGCCTGGAAAAGGGGCGGGAGCGGGGGCACCGGGGAGCTGTTTTTT; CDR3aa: CAWKRGGSGGTGELFF
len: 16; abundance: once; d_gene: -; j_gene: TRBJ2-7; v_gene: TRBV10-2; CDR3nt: TGCGCCAGCTCTCTTCTTCCCACAGGGAGGGGGTACGAGCAGTACTTC; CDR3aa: CASSLLPTGRGYEQYF
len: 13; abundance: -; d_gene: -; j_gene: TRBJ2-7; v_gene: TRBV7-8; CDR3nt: TGTGCCAGCAGCTTAGATCTTCCGGGCGAGCAGTACTTC; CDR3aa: CASSLDLPGEQYF
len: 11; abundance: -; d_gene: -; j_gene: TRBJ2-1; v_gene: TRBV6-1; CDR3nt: TGTGCCAGCAGTGAGGAGGGCGAGCAGTTCTTC; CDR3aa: CASSEEGEQFF
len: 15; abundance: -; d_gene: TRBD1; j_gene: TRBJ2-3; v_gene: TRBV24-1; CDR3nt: TGTGCCACCAGTGATTTAAGCAGGGGGCCAGATACGCAGTATTTT; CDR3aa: CATSDLSRGPDTQYF
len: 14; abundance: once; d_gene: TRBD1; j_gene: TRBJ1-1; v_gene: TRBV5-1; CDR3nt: TGCGCCAGCAGCTTCGGACAGGTGGGCACTGAAGCTTTCTTT; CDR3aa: CASSFGQVGTEAFF
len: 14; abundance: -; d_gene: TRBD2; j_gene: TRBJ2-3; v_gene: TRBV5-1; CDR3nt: TGCGCCAGCAGCTTGGCTAGCGGTGGAGATACGCAGTATTTT; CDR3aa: CASSLASGGDTQYF
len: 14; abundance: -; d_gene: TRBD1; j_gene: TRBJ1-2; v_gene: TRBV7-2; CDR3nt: TGTGCCAGCAGCTTGATGACAGGGAACTATGGCTACACCTTC; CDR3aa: CASSLMTGNYGYTF
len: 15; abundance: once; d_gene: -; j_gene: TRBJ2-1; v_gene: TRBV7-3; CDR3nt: TGTGCCAGCAGCTTAGGGTTTCATCCGGGAAATGAGCAGTTCTTC; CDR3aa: CASSLGFHPGNEQFF
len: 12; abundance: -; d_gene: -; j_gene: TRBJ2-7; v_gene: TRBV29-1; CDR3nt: TGCAGCGTCTCGACTAGTCAGGGCGAGCAGTACTTC; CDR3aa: CSVSTSQGEQYF
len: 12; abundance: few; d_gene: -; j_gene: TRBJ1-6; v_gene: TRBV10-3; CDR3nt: TGTGCCATCAGAGACCGAGGCTCACCCCTCCACTTT; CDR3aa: CAIRDRGSPLHF
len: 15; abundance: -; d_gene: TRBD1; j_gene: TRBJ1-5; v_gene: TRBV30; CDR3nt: TGTGCCTGGAGTGACAGGGGGCTAAACAATCAGCCCCAGCATTTT; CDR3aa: CAWSDRGLNNQPQHF
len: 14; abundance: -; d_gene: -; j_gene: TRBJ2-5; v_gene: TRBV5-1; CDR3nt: TGCGCCAGCAGTCGAGCTATTCCACAAGAGACCCAGTACTTC; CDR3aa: CASSRAIPQETQYF
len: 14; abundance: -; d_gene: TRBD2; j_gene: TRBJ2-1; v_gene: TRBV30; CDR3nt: TGTGCCTATCAAAAGAGCGGGAGGTTCAATGAGCAGTTCTTC; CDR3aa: CAYQKSGRFNEQFF
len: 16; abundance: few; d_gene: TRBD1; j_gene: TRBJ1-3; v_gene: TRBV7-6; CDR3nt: TGTGCCAGCAGCACATACCGGGACAGCTCTGGAAACACCATATATTTT; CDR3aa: CASSTYRDSSGNTIYF
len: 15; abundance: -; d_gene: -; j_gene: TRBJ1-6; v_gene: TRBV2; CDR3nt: TGTGCCAGCAGACCAAACGGGAGAAATAATTCACCCCTCCACTTT; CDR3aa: CASRPNGRNNSPLHF
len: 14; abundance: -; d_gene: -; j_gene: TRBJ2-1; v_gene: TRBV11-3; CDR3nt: TGTGCCAGCAGCCGGGTGGCAGGGGTCAACGAGCAGTTCTTC; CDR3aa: CASSRVAGVNEQFF
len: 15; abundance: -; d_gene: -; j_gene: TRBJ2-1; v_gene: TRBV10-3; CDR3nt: TGTGCCATCAGTGAGGGGAGTCCGGGCCGCAATGAGCAGTTCTTC; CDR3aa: CAISEGSPGRNEQFF
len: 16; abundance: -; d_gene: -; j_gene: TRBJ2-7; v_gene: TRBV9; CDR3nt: TGTGCCAGCAGCGTAGATCGGGATTCCTCCCGGGGGGAGCAGTACTTC; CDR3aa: CASSVDRDSSRGEQYF
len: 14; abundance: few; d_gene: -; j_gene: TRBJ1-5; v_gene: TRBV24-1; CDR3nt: TGTGCCACCAGTGATTTGGGGCAAAATCAGCCCCAGCATTTT; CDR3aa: CATSDLGQNQPQHF